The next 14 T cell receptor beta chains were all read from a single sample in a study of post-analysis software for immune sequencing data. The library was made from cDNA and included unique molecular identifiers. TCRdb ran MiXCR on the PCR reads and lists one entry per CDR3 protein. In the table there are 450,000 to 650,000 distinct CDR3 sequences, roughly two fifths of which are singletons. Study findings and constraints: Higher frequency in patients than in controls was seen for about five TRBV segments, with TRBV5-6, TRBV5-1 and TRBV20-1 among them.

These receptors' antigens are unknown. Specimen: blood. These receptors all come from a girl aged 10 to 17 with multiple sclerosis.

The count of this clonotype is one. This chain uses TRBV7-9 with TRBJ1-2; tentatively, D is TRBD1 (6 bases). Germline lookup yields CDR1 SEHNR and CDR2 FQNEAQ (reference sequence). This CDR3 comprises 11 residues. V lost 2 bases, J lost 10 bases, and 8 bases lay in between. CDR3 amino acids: CASSLRGAYTF. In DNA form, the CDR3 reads TGTGCCAGCAGCTTAAGGGGGGCCTACACCTTC. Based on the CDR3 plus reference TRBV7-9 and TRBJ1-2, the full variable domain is DTGVSQNPRHKITKRGQNVTFRCDPISEHNRLYWYRQTLGQGPEFLTYFQNEAQLEKSRLLSDRFSAERPKGSFSTLEIQRTEQGDSAMYLCASSLRGAYTFGSGTRLTVV.

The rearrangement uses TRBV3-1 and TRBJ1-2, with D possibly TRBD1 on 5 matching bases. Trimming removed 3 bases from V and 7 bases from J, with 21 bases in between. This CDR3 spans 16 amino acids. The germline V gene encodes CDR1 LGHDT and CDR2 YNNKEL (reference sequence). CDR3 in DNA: TGTGCCAGCAGCCAGCAGGACTCGGACACCCGTCTTGGCTACACCTTC. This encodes CASSQQDSDTRLGYTF.

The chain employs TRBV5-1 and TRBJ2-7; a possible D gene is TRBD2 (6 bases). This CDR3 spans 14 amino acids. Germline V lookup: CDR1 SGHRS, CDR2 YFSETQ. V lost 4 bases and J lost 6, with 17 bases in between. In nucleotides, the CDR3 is TGCGCCAGCAGCATGGGGGGACCCGGGGGCGAGCAGTACTTC. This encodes CASSMGGPGGEQYF.

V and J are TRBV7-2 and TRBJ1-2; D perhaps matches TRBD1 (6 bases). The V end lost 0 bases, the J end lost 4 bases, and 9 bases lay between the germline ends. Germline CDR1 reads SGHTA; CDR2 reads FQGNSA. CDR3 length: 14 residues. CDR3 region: CASSLARGGYGYTF. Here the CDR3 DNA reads TGTGCCAGCAGCTTAGCGCGAGGGGGCTATGGCTACACCTTC.

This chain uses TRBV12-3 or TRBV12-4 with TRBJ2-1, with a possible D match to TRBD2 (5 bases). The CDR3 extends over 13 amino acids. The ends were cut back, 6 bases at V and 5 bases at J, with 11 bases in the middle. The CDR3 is CASSPTTHNEQFF. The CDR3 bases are TGTGCCAGCAGCCCGACTACTCACAATGAGCAGTTCTTC.

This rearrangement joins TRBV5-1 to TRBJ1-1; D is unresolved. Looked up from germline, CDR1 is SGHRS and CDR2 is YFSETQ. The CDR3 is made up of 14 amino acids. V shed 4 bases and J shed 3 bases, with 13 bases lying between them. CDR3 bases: TGCGCCAGCAGCCCTTCTAGGGTGTACACTGAAGCTTTCTTT. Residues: CASSPSRVYTEAFF.

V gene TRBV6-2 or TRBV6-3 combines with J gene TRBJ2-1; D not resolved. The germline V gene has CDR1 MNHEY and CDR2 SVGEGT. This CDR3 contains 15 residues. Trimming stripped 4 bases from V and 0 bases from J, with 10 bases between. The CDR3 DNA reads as TGTGCCAGCAGTTCCTACTTGAGCTCCTACAATGAGCAGTTCTTC. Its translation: CASSSYLSSYNEQFF.

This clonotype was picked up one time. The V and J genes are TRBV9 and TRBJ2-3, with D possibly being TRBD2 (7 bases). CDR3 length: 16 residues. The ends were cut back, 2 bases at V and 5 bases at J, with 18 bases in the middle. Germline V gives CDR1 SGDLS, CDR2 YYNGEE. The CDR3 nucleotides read TGTGCCAGCAGCGTTCGAGGGGGGGCCAATGGAGATACGCAGTATTTT. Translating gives CASSVRGGANGDTQYF. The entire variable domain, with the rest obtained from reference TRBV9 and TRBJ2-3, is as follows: DSGVTQTPKHLITATGQRVTLRCSPRSGDLSVYWYQQSLDQGLQFLIQYYNGEERAKGNILERFSAQQFPDLHSELNLSSLELGDSALYFCASSVRGGANGDTQYFGPGTRLTVL.

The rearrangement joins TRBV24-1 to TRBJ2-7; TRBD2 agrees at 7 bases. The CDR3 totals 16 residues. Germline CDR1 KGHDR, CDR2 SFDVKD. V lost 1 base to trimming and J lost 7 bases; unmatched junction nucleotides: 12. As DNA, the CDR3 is TGTGCCACCAGTGATTTAAGAGCGGGAACCTACAATGAGCAGTACTTC. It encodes CATSDLRAGTYNEQYF.

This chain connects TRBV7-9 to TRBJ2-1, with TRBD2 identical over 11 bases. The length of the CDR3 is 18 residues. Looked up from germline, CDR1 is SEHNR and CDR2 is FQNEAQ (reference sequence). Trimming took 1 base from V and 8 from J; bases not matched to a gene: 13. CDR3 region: CASSLDLLLAGVTDEQFF. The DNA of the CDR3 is TGTGCCAGCAGCTTAGACCTCTTACTAGCGGGAGTAACTGATGAGCAGTTCTTC. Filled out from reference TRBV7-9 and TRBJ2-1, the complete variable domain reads DTGVSQNPRHKITKRGQNVTFRCDPISEHNRLYWYRQTLGQGPEFLTYFQNEAQLEKSRLLSDRFSAERPKGSFSTLEIQRTEQGDSAMYLCASSLDLLLAGVTDEQFFGPGTRLTVL.

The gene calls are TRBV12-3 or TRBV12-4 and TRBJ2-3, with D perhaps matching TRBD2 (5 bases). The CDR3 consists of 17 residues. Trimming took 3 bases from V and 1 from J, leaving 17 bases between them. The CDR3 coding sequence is TGTGCCAGCAGTTTTTTGAGGGTAAGGGCTCGCACAGATACGCAGTATTTT. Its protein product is CASSFLRVRARTDTQYF.

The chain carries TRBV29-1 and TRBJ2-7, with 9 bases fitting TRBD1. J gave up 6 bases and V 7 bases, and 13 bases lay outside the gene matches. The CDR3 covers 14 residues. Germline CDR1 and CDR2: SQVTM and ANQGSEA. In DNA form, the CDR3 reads TGCAGCGCTCTTCTACCGGGACAGGGAGCCGAGCAGTACTTC. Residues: CSALLPGQGAEQYF.

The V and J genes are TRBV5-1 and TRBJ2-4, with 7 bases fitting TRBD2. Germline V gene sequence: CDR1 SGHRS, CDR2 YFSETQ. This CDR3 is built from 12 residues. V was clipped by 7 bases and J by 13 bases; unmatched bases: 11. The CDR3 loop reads CASGGGGFQQYF. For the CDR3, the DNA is TGCGCCAGCGGCGGCGGGGGATTCCAGCAGTACTTC. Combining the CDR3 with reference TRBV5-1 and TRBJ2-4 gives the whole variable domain KAGVTQTPRYLIKTRGQQVTLSCSPISGHRSVSWYQQTPGQGLQFLFEYFSETQRNKGNFPGRFSGRQFSNSRSEMNVSTLELGDSALYLCASGGGGFQQYFGAGTRLSVL.

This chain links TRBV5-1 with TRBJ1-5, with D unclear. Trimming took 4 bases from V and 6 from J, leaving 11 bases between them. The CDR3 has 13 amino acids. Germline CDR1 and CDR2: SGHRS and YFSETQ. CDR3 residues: CASSPTPGQPQHF. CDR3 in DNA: TGCGCCAGCAGCCCAACCCCAGGTCAGCCCCAGCATTTT.